Listed below are T cell receptor beta chains from one sample, sequenced in a study of OX40 agonist ivuxolimab in advanced cancers. The assay was immunoSEQ multiplex PCR, and TCRdb's table has in-frame clones only and misses some. The repertoire holds fewer than 15,000 clones, with 82% as singletons. This specimen was CD4+ or CD8+ T cells sorted from blood, taken in a trial of the OX40 agonist ivuxolimab. Receptors were obtained from an adult with an advanced solid tumor such as melanoma, head and neck, liver or kidney cancer. Both conserved end residues are part of each CDR3. Size tells how often a clone was seen (once, few, many) or the class of an expanded clone, and some rows leave it out.

j_gene,len,v_gene,abundance,CDR3aa
TRBJ2-5,14,TRBV4-2,once,CASSPREASGRLYF
TRBJ2-7,14,TRBV27,-,CASSLPGQGHEQYF
TRBJ1-4,13,TRBV9,-,CASSSAAGEKLFF
TRBJ2-3,14,TRBV10-3,-,CAIRQGALTDTQYF
TRBJ2-3,15,TRBV27,-,CASSLSGGDTDTQYF
TRBJ2-1,18,TRBV7-3,-,CASSPGTSGGAAYNEQFF
TRBJ1-6,12,TRBV15,few,CATSIRGSPLHF
TRBJ1-5,14,TRBV10-2,-,CATSGAVSNQPQHF
TRBJ2-7,15,TRBV6-1,-,CASSEIGQAPYEQYF
TRBJ2-7,13,TRBV7-2,-,CASSPFADYEQYF
TRBJ1-1,15,TRBV28,-,CASSSWTDMNTEAFF
TRBJ2-7,16,TRBV9,-,CASSAGRDRGHYEQYF
TRBJ1-2,12,TRBV6-5,-,CASSYSGDGYTF
TRBJ1-1,15,TRBV6-5,-,CASSYSAGMNTEAFF
TRBJ1-2,14,TRBV27,-,CASTAGTGAGGYTF
TRBJ2-2,14,TRBV4-1,-,CASSQVGTVEELFF
TRBJ2-3,14,TRBV7-2,few,CASSLSPAPDTQYF
TRBJ2-1,16,TRBV4-3,-,CASSQGTSGSYNEQFF